This record looks at one T cell receptor beta chain sequence and its context. Its specificity is not known. The TCR beta CDR3 regions underwent amplification using RNA transcripts as the source. First-round RT-PCR targeting the TCR CDR3 was performed with the HTBI primer set. TCRdb re-called the multiplex PCR reads through MiXCR, storing one row per CDR3 protein. The table includes some 770,000 distinct CDR3 sequences, about a sixth detected once. This sample stems from a study of T cells in Graves' hyperthyroidism and ophthalmopathy. Findings of the study overall: Most thyroid-expanded clonotypes above 0.001 were also found in blood. Through a model of 13 V-J features, ophthalmopathy was separated from stable hyperthyroidism.

This CDR3 is 18 amino acids long. Between the trimmed V and J ends, which lost 3 bases and 4 bases, there was a span of 24 bases. The germline V gene has CDR1 MGHRA and CDR2 YSYEKL. Diagnosing involved the use of clinical symptoms, serum thyroxine and TRAb, thyroid ultrasound and orbital computed tomography. The material sequenced was blood. This chain links TRBV4-1 with TRBJ1-1, with D hard to call. This TCR was sampled from a man aged 18 to 35 with Graves' hyperthyroidism. The CDR3 DNA sequence: TGCGCCAGCAGCCATAGATTCCGCGGCCCGGGGTCTCGCACTGAAGCTTTCTTT. Translation: CASSHRFRGPGSRTEAFF.